A single sample gave rise to the 32 T cell receptor beta chains below, sequenced in a study of cytomegalovirus exposure and HLA in healthy donors. Clones were sequenced by immunoSEQ multiplex PCR, and TCRdb holds only the in-frame ones, with some missing. Counted here are around 250,000 clones, roughly 90% occurring once; the ten biggest clones make up under 0.45%. Sequencing was done on a sample of PBMCs. The receptor source for this set is a woman under 30 in good health and CMV-seronegative.

This clone was recorded only once. The rearrangement uses TRBV30 and TRBJ1-1; D possibly corresponds to TRBD1 (6 bases). The CDR3 is made up of 13 amino acids. With 4 bases removed from V and 0 bases from J, the gap between germline ends came to 9 bases. Germline lookup yields CDR1 GTSNPN and CDR2 SVGIG (reference sequence). This CDR3 is CAWKTGLNTEAFF. The DNA for the CDR3 is TGTGCCTGGAAGACAGGTCTGAACACTGAAGCTTTCTTT.

V and J are TRBV18 and TRBJ1-1; TRBD1 aligns across 8 bases. The germline gives CDR1 KGHSH, CDR2 LQKENI. CDR3 length equals 15 residues. V dropped 0 bases and J dropped 6; count of bases not matched to a gene: 6. The CDR3 region has the DNA TGTGCCAGCTCACCACCATCTGGACAGGGTGCTGAAGCTTTCTTT. Translation: CASSPPSGQGAEAFF.

The chain carries TRBV14 and TRBJ2-7; D is perhaps TRBD2 (5 bases). Trimming shortened V by 1 base and J by 5 bases, and 9 bases separated the two germline ends. Looked up from germline, CDR1 is SGHDN and CDR2 is FVKESK. The CDR3 runs to 13 residues. CDR3 coding DNA: TGTGCCAGCAGCCAAGGTCTCGGGGACGAGCAGTACTTC. Its protein product is CASSQGLGDEQYF.

This rearrangement joins TRBV18 to TRBJ2-5; D might be TRBD1 (5 bases). V lost 2 bases, J lost 2 bases, and 6 bases lay in between. This CDR3 is built from 13 residues. The germline CDR1 and CDR2 sequences are KGHSH and LQKENI. The CDR3 spells CASSPDRQETQYF. For the CDR3, the DNA is TGTGCCAGCTCACCAGACAGACAAGAGACCCAGTACTTC.

The chain recombines TRBV20-1 with TRBJ1-1; TRBD1 matches 8 bases. This CDR3 has 11 amino acids. The ends lost 1 base at V and 13 bases at J; junction bases unmatched: 5. CDR1 is DFQATT, CDR2 SNEGSKA, per germline (reference sequence). As DNA, the CDR3 is TGCAGTGCTAGAGGGGCAGGGGGCGATTTCTTT. Protein sequence: CSARGAGGDFF.

The chain joins TRBV28 to TRBJ2-2, with D perhaps matching TRBD1 (6 bases). The CDR3 has 14 residues. From germline, CDR1 is MDHEN and CDR2 SYDVKM. Trimming took 7 bases from V and 7 from J, leaving 16 bases between them. CDR3 region: CASTPAGDYGELFF. CDR3 nucleotides: TGTGCCAGCACCCCGGCAGGGGATTACGGGGAGCTGTTTTTT. The full variable domain, completed using reference TRBV28 and TRBJ2-2, is DVKVTQSSRYLVKRTGEKVFLECVQDMDHENMFWYRQDPGLGLRLIYFSYDVKMKEKGDIPEGYSVSREKKERFSLILESASTNQTSMYLCASTPAGDYGELFFGEGSRLTVL.

V gene TRBV7-9 combines with J gene TRBJ2-2; TRBD2 aligns across 11 bases. CDR1 and CDR2 (germline): SEHNR, FQNEAQ (reference sequence). The CDR3 sequence is 18 residues long. V trimming: 6 bases; J trimming: 4 bases; junction bases outside the gene matches: 13. CDR3 in DNA: TGTGCCAGCAGACCGGGACTAGCGGTGTTTCGGGGCACCGGGGAGCTGTTTTTT. This sequence encodes CASRPGLAVFRGTGELFF.

V usage is TRBV30 and J usage is TRBJ1-3, with unresolved D. Germline loops: CDR1 GTSNPN, CDR2 SVGIG (reference sequence). The CDR3 is 12 amino acids. Trimming took 4 bases from V and 4 from J, leaving 8 bases between them. CDR3 in DNA: TGTGCCTGGACAGGTTCGGGAAACACCATATATTTT. Amino acid sequence: CAWTGSGNTIYF. The full variable domain, in which reference TRBV30 and TRBJ1-3 provide the parts outside the CDR3, is SQTIHQWPATLVQPVGSPLSLECTVEGTSNPNLYWYRQAAGRGLQLLFYSVGIGQISSEVPQNLSASRPQDRQFILSSKKLLLSDSGFYLCAWTGSGNTIYFGEGSWLTVV.

The rearrangement joins TRBV6-1 to TRBJ1-6; D may be TRBD1 (5 bases). V was clipped by 4 bases and J by 14 bases, with 21 bases between them. The CDR3 contains 15 residues. CDR1 and CDR2 (germline): MNHNS, SASEGT. The DNA for the CDR3 is TGTGCCAGCAGTGCGACCGGGACTCTCGATGGGGCCCTCCACTTT. As protein: CASSATGTLDGALHF.

The chain joins TRBV28 to TRBJ2-7; TRBD1 aligns across 7 bases. The germline V gene encodes CDR1 MDHEN and CDR2 SYDVKM. This CDR3 has 16 amino acids. The ends lost 8 bases at V and 3 bases at J; junction bases unmatched: 16. CDR3 loop: CASGKGQPVPLYEQYV. The CDR3 DNA reads TGTGCCAGCGGTAAGGGACAGCCCGTACCCCTCTACGAGCAGTACGTC.

The J gene is TRBJ1-5, the V gene TRBV7-6, with D possibly TRBD1 on 6 matching bases. The germline CDR1 and CDR2 sequences are SGHVS and FNYEAQ. V lost 2 bases, J lost 6 bases, and 17 bases lay in between. This CDR3 comprises 16 residues. The CDR3 spells CASSLSPGNRVQPQHF. The CDR3 nucleotides read TGTGCCAGCAGCTTATCACCGGGAAACAGGGTTCAGCCCCAGCATTTT.

The chain carries TRBV4-1 and TRBJ1-2; no clear D. Germline V gives CDR1 MGHRA, CDR2 YSYEKL. CDR3 length equals 16 residues. Trimming cost V 3 bases and J 6 bases, with 20 bases left between them. This CDR3 reads CASSHRGVGEPDGYTF. The CDR3 DNA reads as TGCGCCAGCAGCCATCGCGGCGTCGGGGAACCGGATGGCTACACCTTC.

The gene calls are TRBV2 and TRBJ2-5; 7 bases align to TRBD2. The CDR3 extends over 18 amino acids. With V trimmed by 5 bases and J by 5 bases, 20 bases remained unmatched. Germline V CDR1 and CDR2: SNHLY, FYNNEI. The CDR3 spells CASSPAYTGLPNEETQYF. As DNA, the CDR3 is TGTGCCAGCAGTCCAGCGTATACGGGACTACCGAACGAGGAGACCCAGTACTTC.

The chain uses TRBV10-1 and TRBJ2-2; no reliable D call. This CDR3 has 13 amino acids. From germline, CDR1 is WNHNN and CDR2 SYGVQD (reference sequence). Trimming removed 6 bases at V and 3 bases at J, with 8 bases between. CDR3 in DNA: TGCGCCAGCAGACTCACTTACACCGGGGAGCTGTTTTTT. It is translated as CASRLTYTGELFF.

The chain joins TRBV6-1 to TRBJ2-7, with 10 bases that match TRBD1. CDR3 length equals 15 residues. V dropped 4 bases and J dropped 2; count of bases not matched to a gene: 5. Germline lookup yields CDR1 MNHNS and CDR2 SASEGT. CDR3 nucleotides: TGTGCCAGCAGTGTCCGGGGACAGGGGCCCTACGAGCAGTACGTC. It encodes CASSVRGQGPYEQYV.

Only one count was recorded for this clone. The chain links TRBV28 to TRBJ2-3; 12 positions agree with TRBD2. Trimming removed 4 bases from V and 5 bases from J; junction bases left unmatched: 7. The CDR3 is 16 amino acids. Germline CDR1 is MDHEN and CDR2 is SYDVKM. CDR3 DNA: TGTGCCAGCAGTTCTCGACTAGCGGGGGATTTAGATACGCAGTATTTT. This sequence encodes CASSSRLAGDLDTQYF. Full variable domain (missing parts from reference TRBV28 and TRBJ2-3): DVKVTQSSRYLVKRTGEKVFLECVQDMDHENMFWYRQDPGLGLRLIYFSYDVKMKEKGDIPEGYSVSREKKERFSLILESASTNQTSMYLCASSSRLAGDLDTQYFGPGTRLTVL.

V gene TRBV7-6 combines with J gene TRBJ1-1, with D possibly being TRBD1 (5 bases). From germline, CDR1 is SGHVS and CDR2 FNYEAQ. This CDR3 region has 15 residues. V dropped 0 bases and J dropped 6 bases, with 14 bases sitting between them. CDR3 amino acids: CASSLAAGTGAEAFF. CDR3 bases: TGTGCCAGCAGCTTAGCCGCAGGGACGGGGGCTGAAGCTTTCTTT.

This clone was detected only once. The V gene is TRBV11-3, the J gene TRBJ2-7, with 12 bases fitting TRBD1. Germline CDR1 and CDR2: SGHNT and YENEEA. J was trimmed by 7 bases and V by 5 bases; bases with no gene match: 12. This CDR3 is 16 amino acids long. The CDR3 nucleotides are TGTGCCAGCAGCCCAATGGGGACAGGGGGCGCGGAGGAGCAGTACTTC. As protein: CASSPMGTGGAEEQYF. Full variable domain (missing parts from reference TRBV11-3 and TRBJ2-7): EAGVVQSPRYKIIEKKQPVAFWCNPISGHNTLYWYLQNLGQGPELLIRYENEEAVDDSQLPKDRFSAERLKGVDSTLKIQPAELGDSAVYLCASSPMGTGGAEEQYFGPGTRLTVT.

J is TRBJ2-7 and V is TRBV7-9; D not resolved. Trimming shortened V by 3 bases and J by 4 bases, and 19 bases separated the two germline ends. Germline CDR1 is SEHNR and CDR2 is FQNEAQ (reference sequence). This CDR3 has 16 amino acids. The DNA of the CDR3 is TGTGCCAGCAGCTTTTCGTTAGGCAGGTCCCCTTACGAGCAGTACTTC. It is translated as CASSFSLGRSPYEQYF.

The CDR3 DNA sequence: TGTGCCAGCTCCCGACAGGGGGCAGGCTCCTACAATGAGCAGTTCTTC. This sequence encodes CASSRQGAGSYNEQFF. V gene TRBV18 combines with J gene TRBJ2-1, with 10 bases matching TRBD1. V lost 6 bases, J lost 0 bases, and 5 bases stayed unmatched. This CDR3 is 16 amino acids long. CDR1 and CDR2 from the germline V gene are KGHSH and LQKENI.

This chain links TRBV18 with TRBJ2-1, with 9 bases matching TRBD1. There are 16 residues in the CDR3. From germline, CDR1 is KGHSH and CDR2 LQKENI. J was trimmed by 9 bases and V by 6 bases; bases with no gene match: 15. CDR3 sequence (DNA): TGTGCCAGCTCCCCCATCGAAGACAGGGGGTCTAGTGAGCAGTTCTTC. It codes for CASSPIEDRGSSEQFF.

The chain couples TRBV27 to TRBJ2-3; D gene uncertain. Trimming took 5 bases from V and 0 from J, leaving 12 bases between them. Germline V gene sequence: CDR1 MNHEY, CDR2 SMNVEV (reference sequence). This CDR3 has 15 residues. The CDR3 DNA reads TGTGCCAGCAGTAGCAGGTCCCTTAGCACAGATACGCAGTATTTT. Amino acid sequence: CASSSRSLSTDTQYF.

J is TRBJ1-2 and V is TRBV18; D is ambiguous. The ends were cut back, 3 bases at V and 0 bases at J, with 11 bases in the middle. This CDR3 is built from 15 residues. The germline V gene encodes CDR1 KGHSH and CDR2 LQKENI. For the CDR3, the DNA is TGTGCCAGCTCACCTACGACATATTCTAACTATGGCTACACCTTC. This codes for CASSPTTYSNYGYTF.

This chain joins TRBV9 and TRBJ2-1, with 11 positions matching TRBD2. The V gene's germline CDR1 is SGDLS and CDR2 YYNGEE. CDR3 length equals 16 residues. V dropped 2 bases and J dropped 8; count of bases not matched to a gene: 9. The CDR3 DNA sequence: TGTGCCAGCAGCGTTTTAGCGGGGGGGCCGATCGATGAGCAGTTCTTC. Its protein is CASSVLAGGPIDEQFF.

The chain couples TRBV6-1 to TRBJ1-5; tentative D call: TRBD1 (5 bases). V was clipped by 8 bases and J by 6 bases, with 20 bases between them. Germline CDR1 and CDR2: MNHNS and SASEGT. CDR3 length: 15 residues. In DNA, the CDR3 is TGTGCCAGCGAGTCCGGCGGGGCCGGTAGTCAGCCCCAGCATTTT. It yields the protein CASESGGAGSQPQHF.

This chain connects TRBV28 to TRBJ2-7, with 8 positions matching TRBD1. Germline V gives CDR1 MDHEN, CDR2 SYDVKM. CDR3 size: 13 residues. Trimming took 10 bases from V and 6 from J; bases not matched to a gene: 11. CDR3 sequence reads: CATRGQDTREQYF. DNA for the CDR3: TGTGCCACCCGGGGACAGGACACTCGCGAGCAGTACTTC.

The gene calls are TRBV27 and TRBJ2-3; weak D call: TRBD2 (6 bases). V gave up 1 base and J gave up 1 base, with 15 bases separating them. The CDR3 runs 17 residues. Looked up from germline, CDR1 is MNHEY and CDR2 is SMNVEV (reference sequence). The CDR3 coding sequence is TGTGCCAGCAGTTTATTATTCCAGGGACTCGGCACAGATACGCAGTATTTT. Translating gives CASSLLFQGLGTDTQYF.

The rearrangement joins TRBV28 to TRBJ1-6; 10 nucleotides align to TRBD1. The CDR3 sequence is 15 residues long. Trimming took 5 bases from V and 7 from J; bases not matched to a gene: 5. Germline assignment: CDR1 MDHEN and CDR2 SYDVKM. CDR3 residues: CASSPGTGENSPLHF. The CDR3 DNA sequence: TGTGCCAGCAGTCCTGGGACAGGGGAGAATTCACCCCTCCACTTT.

This sequence joins TRBV2 and TRBJ2-2, with TRBD1 identical over 12 bases. This CDR3 has 14 residues. Per germline, CDR1 SNHLY and CDR2 FYNNEI. Germline trimming cut 6 bases from V and 7 bases from J; bases unmatched to any gene: 3. This CDR3 is CASRGTGGFGELFF. The CDR3 DNA reads TGTGCCAGCAGGGGGACAGGGGGCTTCGGGGAGCTGTTTTTT. Using reference TRBV2 and TRBJ2-2 for the parts outside the CDR3, the full variable domain is EPEVTQTPSHQVTQMGQEVILRCVPISNHLYFYWYRQILGQKVEFLVSFYNNEISEKSEIFDDQFSVERPDGSNFTLKIRSTKLEDSAMYFCASRGTGGFGELFFGEGSRLTVL.

This chain connects TRBV5-1 to TRBJ2-2; D gene ambiguous. Trimming removed 5 bases from V and 9 bases from J, with 8 bases in between. The germline gives CDR1 SGHRS, CDR2 YFSETQ. CDR3 length equals 11 residues. The chain's CDR3 is CASSVARELFF. As DNA, the CDR3 is TGCGCCAGCAGTGTGGCCCGGGAGCTGTTTTTT.

The gene calls are TRBV28 and TRBJ2-2; D perhaps matches TRBD2 (7 bases). CDR3 size: 15 residues. Trimming pared 3 bases from V and 3 bases from J, leaving 11 bases between. The germline V gene encodes CDR1 MDHEN and CDR2 SYDVKM. In DNA form, the CDR3 reads TGTGCCAGCAGTTTCCGGGGGGCCGACACCGGGGAGCTGTTTTTT. It codes for CASSFRGADTGELFF.

This chain joins TRBV6-1 and TRBJ2-7, with 10 bases matching TRBD1. Germline CDR1 and CDR2: MNHNS and SASEGT. The length of the CDR3 is 12 residues. The trim removed 8 bases at V and 5 bases at J, leaving 3 bases unmatched. CDR3 sequence reads: CASRDRGHEQYF. The CDR3 nucleotides are TGTGCCAGCCGGGACAGGGGACACGAGCAGTACTTC.